This T cell receptor (beta chain) was obtained from a study of OX40 agonist ivuxolimab in advanced cancers. This table comes from immunoSEQ multiplex PCR, and its TCRdb copy is limited to in-frame clones, with some not included. The table shows 60,000 to 70,000 clones, with 75% to 85% occurring only once. The CDR3 is made up of 10 amino acids. CDR1 and CDR2 (germline): GTSNPN, SVGIG (reference sequence). Trimming shortened V by 4 bases and J by 10 bases, and 10 bases separated the two germline ends. The chain carries TRBV30 and TRBJ1-1, with D possibly matching TRBD1 (5 bases). The source was CD4+ or CD8+ T cells sorted from blood, collected in a trial of the OX40 agonist ivuxolimab. This sequence was found in an adult with an advanced solid tumor such as melanoma, head and neck, liver or kidney cancer. The CDR3 sequence: CAWISRVAFF. DNA for the CDR3: TGTGCCTGGATTAGCAGGGTAGCTTTCTTT.